This T cell receptor beta chain stems from a study of CD8 T cells in ankylosing spondylitis. Points from the study as a whole: A TCR beta motif of under 10 highly homologous variants appeared characteristic of ankylosing spondylitis blood. Reportedly, matched ankylosing spondylitis synovial fluid was significantly enriched for disease-linked clones. Disease-linked clones had a CD8+ phenotype and relatively low frequency in peripheral blood.

Making use of molecular barcodes, quantitative 5'-RACE generated TCR beta libraries. TCRdb passed the 5' RACE reads through MiXCR, listing each CDR3 protein once. Among tens of thousands of distinct CDR3 sequences, 6.5% to 9% were seen once, and the ten largest hold roughly a tenth. This clonotype showed up many times. Antigen: not known. V shed 7 bases, J shed 4 bases, and the junction held 7 bases outside the gene matches. Germline CDR1 KGHDR, CDR2 SFDVKD. The CDR3 totals 16 residues. The chain has TRBV24-1 and TRBJ2-1, with 12 bases lining up with TRBD2. Sequenced: blood, either unsorted or a sorted T cell fraction (not recorded which). This clonotype originated in a male donor with ankylosing spondylitis or in good health (not recorded which). The CDR3 DNA reads as TGTGCCACCAGCCTAGGACTAGCGGGACGATACAATGAGCAGTTCTTC. Encoded protein: CATSLGLAGRYNEQFF.